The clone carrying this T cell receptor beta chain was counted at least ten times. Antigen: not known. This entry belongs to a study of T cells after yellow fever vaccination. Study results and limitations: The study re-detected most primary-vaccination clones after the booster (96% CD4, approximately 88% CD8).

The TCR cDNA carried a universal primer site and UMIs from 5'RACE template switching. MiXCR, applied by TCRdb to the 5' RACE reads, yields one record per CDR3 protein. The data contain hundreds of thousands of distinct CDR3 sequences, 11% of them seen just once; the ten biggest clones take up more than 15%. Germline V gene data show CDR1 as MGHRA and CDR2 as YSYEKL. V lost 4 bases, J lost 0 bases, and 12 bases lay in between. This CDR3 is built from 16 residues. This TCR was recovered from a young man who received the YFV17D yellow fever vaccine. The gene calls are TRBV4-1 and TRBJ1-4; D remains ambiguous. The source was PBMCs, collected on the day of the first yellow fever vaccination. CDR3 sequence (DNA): TGCGCCAGCAGCCCTTCTGGCGGGGCAACTAATGAAAAACTGTTTTTT. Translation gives CASSPSGGATNEKLFF.